This TCR beta chain was sequenced for a study of blood T cell repertoires in COVID-19. Overall study: Sources were T cells, B-cell-depleted T cells, or PBMCs; the material itself was cDNA or gDNA.

V was cut by 6 bases and J by 3 bases, with 17 bases left in between. CDR1 is LNHDA and CDR2 is SQIVND in the germline V gene (reference sequence). This CDR3 is built from 16 residues. The table came from immunoSEQ multiplex PCR; TCRdb's copy has only in-frame clones and leaves some out. The sample records about 140,000 clones, around 81% being singletons. Input material: peripheral blood. V is TRBV19 and J is TRBJ1-4; possibly TRBD1 for D (6 bases). This clonotype originated in a human donor in a cohort sampled during active COVID-19. CDR3 DNA sequence: TGTGCCAGTAGCTGGGCACAGGGTCTAGCTAATGAAAAACTGTTTTTT. Its translation is CASSWAQGLANEKLFF. Drawing the rest from reference TRBV19 and TRBJ1-4, the complete variable domain is DGGITQSPKYLFRKEGQNVTLSCEQNLNHDAMYWYRQDPGQGLRLIYYSQIVNDFQKGDIAEGYSVSREKKESFPLTVTSAQKNPTAFYLCASSWAQGLANEKLFFGSGTQLSVL.